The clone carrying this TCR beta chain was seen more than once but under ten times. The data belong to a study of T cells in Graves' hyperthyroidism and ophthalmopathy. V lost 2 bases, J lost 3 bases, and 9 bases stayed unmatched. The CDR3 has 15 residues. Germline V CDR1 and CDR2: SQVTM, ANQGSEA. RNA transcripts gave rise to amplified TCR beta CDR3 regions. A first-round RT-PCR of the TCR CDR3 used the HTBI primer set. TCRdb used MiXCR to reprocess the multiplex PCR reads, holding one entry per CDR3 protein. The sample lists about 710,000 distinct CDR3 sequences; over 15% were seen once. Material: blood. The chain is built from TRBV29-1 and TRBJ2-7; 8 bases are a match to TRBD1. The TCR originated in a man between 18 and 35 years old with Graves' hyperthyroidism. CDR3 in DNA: TGCAGCGTTGAACACACGGGGACAGGTGACTACGAGCAGTACTTC. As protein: CSVEHTGTGDYEQYF.